The rows below give T cell receptor beta chains drawn from one sample of a study of cytomegalovirus exposure and HLA in healthy donors. Produced via immunoSEQ multiplex PCR; TCRdb's table is partial and in-frame only. The table lists 100,000 to 150,000 clones, about four fifths of them singletons. The material sequenced was PBMCs. Receptor source: a woman aged 40 to 50 in good health and CMV-seropositive. Each CDR3 is given with its conserved first and last residue. D genes are given only for firm matches. Size tells how often a clone was seen (once, few, many) or the class of an expanded clone, and some rows leave it out.

size | D | J | V | DNA | CDR3
NA | TRBD2 | TRBJ2-4 | TRBV28 | TGTGCCAGCAGTCGCCTAGCGGGAGACATTCAGTACTTC | CASSRLAGDIQYF
NA | TRBD2 | TRBJ2-3 | TRBV7-3 | TGTGCCAGCAGCCTCCGGGGGGGTTTCGCAGATACGCAGTATTTT | CASSLRGGFADTQYF
NA | NA | TRBJ1-2 | TRBV20-1 | TGCAGTGCTCAGGTGGGCTATGGCTACACCTTC | CSAQVGYGYTF
NA | TRBD1 | TRBJ1-1 | TRBV7-2 | TGTGCCAGCAGCCACGGACAGGGGAGGACTGAAGCTTTCTTT | CASSHGQGRTEAFF
NA | TRBD1 | TRBJ1-3 | TRBV4-3 | TGCGCCAGCAGCCAAGTCGGGACAGGATCCTCTGGAAACACCATATATTTT | CASSQVGTGSSGNTIYF
few | TRBD2 | TRBJ2-1 | TRBV19 | TGTGCCAGTAGTGATGGGGCTAGCGGGAGCTCCTACAATGAGCAGTTCTTC | CASSDGASGSSYNEQFF
NA | NA | TRBJ2-7 | TRBV9 | TGTGCCAGCAGCGCCACAGGGAGCTACGAGCAGTACTTC | CASSATGSYEQYF
few | NA | TRBJ1-6 | TRBV6-4 | TGTGCCAGCAGCCGGTCCCCGGGGAATTCACCCCTCCACTTT | CASSRSPGNSPLHF
NA | TRBD1 | TRBJ1-2 | TRBV7-2 | TGTGCCAGCAGCTTAGACAGGGGCTATGGCTACACCTTC | CASSLDRGYGYTF
NA | NA | TRBJ1-1 | TRBV9 | TGTGCCAGCACTAAGACAGCCCAGAACACTGAAGCTTTCTTT | CASTKTAQNTEAFF
NA | TRBD2 | TRBJ2-1 | TRBV7-3 | TGTGCCAGCAGCAAAGCTCCGAGGCTAGCGGGAGAGGATGAGCAGTTCTTC | CASSKAPRLAGEDEQFF
once | TRBD2 | TRBJ2-3 | TRBV29-1 | TGCAGCGTTCCGACTAGCGGGAGTCCCACAGATACGCAGTATTTT | CSVPTSGSPTDTQYF
NA | NA | TRBJ2-3 | TRBV9 | TGTGCCAGCAGCGTAGGGGCGGGATCCACAGATACGCAGTATTTT | CASSVGAGSTDTQYF
NA | TRBD1 | TRBJ2-5 | TRBV7-2 | TGTGCCAGCAGCTTTATTTACCGGGACAGGTACCAAGAGACCCAGTACTTC | CASSFIYRDRYQETQYF
NA | TRBD1 | TRBJ1-2 | TRBV29-1 | TGCAGCGTTGAAACCAGGACAGGGATCGGCTATGGCTACACCTTC | CSVETRTGIGYGYTF
NA | TRBD1 | TRBJ2-3 | TRBV27 | TGTGCCAGCAGTTTGGGGACAGGGGAAGATACGCAGTATTTT | CASSLGTGEDTQYF
few | TRBD1 | TRBJ2-2 | TRBV6-1 | TGTGCCAGCAGAACGGGACAGCCCACCGGGGAGCTGTTTTTT | CASRTGQPTGELFF
NA | TRBD1 | TRBJ1-4 | TRBV9 | TGTGCCAGCAGCGTAGAGGGGGCCTATGGGGAAAAACTGTTTTTT | CASSVEGAYGEKLFF
NA | NA | TRBJ1-1 | TRBV19 | TGTGCCAGTGTAAAGGGGGCTGAAGCTTTCTTT | CASVKGAEAFF
NA | NA | TRBJ2-7 | TRBV28 | TGTGCCAGCAGCCCTGGAGCGAACCTAGGGCAGTACTTC | CASSPGANLGQYF
NA | TRBD2 | TRBJ2-2 | TRBV11-2 | TGTGCCAGCAGCCCCCCCGGGGGGGGCGACACCGGGGAGCTGTTTTTT | CASSPPGGGDTGELFF
NA | TRBD2 | TRBJ2-5 | TRBV5-1 | TGCGCCAGCAGCTTGGCCGCCGGGACTAGCGGGGAAGAGACCCAGTACTTC | CASSLAAGTSGEETQYF
NA | TRBD1 | TRBJ2-3 | TRBV6-5 | TGTGCCAGCAGTTACTCGTTCGGACAGGTCACAGATACGCAGTATTTT | CASSYSFGQVTDTQYF
NA | NA | TRBJ2-2 | TRBV7-9 | TGTGCCAGCAGTCGGGGAAACACCGGGGAGCTGTTTTTT | CASSRGNTGELFF
NA | NA | TRBJ2-2 | TRBV19 | TGTGCCAGTAGTATCTTGCTAGCAGCCACCGGGGAGCTGTTTTTT | CASSILLAATGELFF
NA | NA | TRBJ1-4 | TRBV4-1 | TGCGCCAGCAGCCGACCACCGGGGGGTGGTGAAAAACTGTTTTTT | CASSRPPGGGEKLFF
NA | NA | TRBJ1-1 | TRBV5-6 | TGTGCCAGCAGCTTAGGGGCAGTTCCCTCTGCTGAAGCTTTCTTT | CASSLGAVPSAEAFF
few | TRBD2 | TRBJ2-5 | TRBV7-8 | TGTGCCAGCAGCTTGTACGGGCTAGCGGGAGAAGAGACCCAGTACTTC | CASSLYGLAGEETQYF
NA | NA | TRBJ2-1 | TRBV18 | TGTGCCAGCTCACCAACCTTAACTAGAGGTGGGGATGAGCAGTTCTTC | CASSPTLTRGGDEQFF
NA | TRBD2 | TRBJ2-7 | TRBV4-3 | TGCGCCAGCAGCCGGCGGGGGGCGGCTACCTACGAGCAGTACTTC | CASSRRGAATYEQYF
NA | TRBD2 | TRBJ2-7 | TRBV30 | TGTGCCTGGAGTGTTACTAGCGGGAGCTACGAGCAGTACTTC | CAWSVTSGSYEQYF
once | TRBD2 | TRBJ2-2 | TRBV28 | TGTGCCAGCTCCCCCGAGGGGGGACTAGCGGGATCCGGGGAGCTGTTTTTT | CASSPEGGLAGSGELFF
NA | TRBD1 | TRBJ1-2 | TRBV5-8 | TGTGCCAGCAGCACCGGGACAGGGGTTGATGGCTACACCTTC | CASSTGTGVDGYTF
NA | TRBD1 | TRBJ2-1 | TRBV27 | TGTGCCAGCAGTGGACAGGGGCTGGGCAATGAGCAGTTCTTC | CASSGQGLGNEQFF
NA | TRBD1 | TRBJ1-4 | TRBV5-1 | TGCGCCAGCAGCGCGAGACAGGGTAGGACTGAAAAACTGTTTTTT | CASSARQGRTEKLFF
NA | NA | TRBJ2-5 | TRBV20-1 | TGCAGTGCCCTCTATAAAGAGACCCAGTACTTC | CSALYKETQYF
NA | NA | TRBJ2-6 | TRBV28 | TGTGCCAGCAGCGGGACAACCCCCTCTGGGGCCAACGTCCTGACTTTC | CASSGTTPSGANVLTF
NA | NA | TRBJ2-7 | TRBV6-1 | TGTGCCAGCAGTGAAAAACAGGGCATCTCCTACGAGCAGTACTTC | CASSEKQGISYEQYF
NA | NA | TRBJ2-7 | TRBV10-1 | TGCGCCAGCAGTGAATCGTCAGGGGACCCCTACGAGCAGTACTTC | CASSESSGDPYEQYF
NA | TRBD2 | TRBJ2-3 | TRBV11-3 | TGTGCCAGCAGCGTCGAGACTAGCGGGGGCACAGATACGCAGTATTTT | CASSVETSGGTDTQYF
NA | NA | TRBJ1-1 | TRBV5-1 | TGCGCCAGCAGCTTGTACGGGGAGGGGACAAACACTGAAGCTTTCTTT | CASSLYGEGTNTEAFF
NA | NA | TRBJ2-3 | TRBV7-8 | TGTGCCAGCAGCCTACTGGGCTCTGCCACAGATACGCAGTATTTT | CASSLLGSATDTQYF
NA | NA | TRBJ1-3 | TRBV6-5 | TGTGCCAGCAGTTTACGGTGGTCCTCTGGAAACACCATATATTTT | CASSLRWSSGNTIYF
NA | NA | TRBJ1-2 | TRBV18 | TGTGCCAGCTCACCGGGAAGGGAGGTATTTGGCTACACCTTC | CASSPGREVFGYTF
NA | TRBD2 | TRBJ2-7 | TRBV2 | TGTGCCAGCAGTGACCTAGCGGGAGGGAGACCCTACGAGCAGTACTTC | CASSDLAGGRPYEQYF
NA | NA | TRBJ2-2 | TRBV13 | TGTGCCAGCAGCCAATCCGGGTACCGAGGGGAGCTGTTTTTT | CASSQSGYRGELFF
NA | TRBD2 | TRBJ2-4 | TRBV4-2 | TGTGCCAGCAGCCAAGCCGGGGCCTGGTACACTAGCGGCAAGGGAAACATTCAGTACTTC | CASSQAGAWYTSGKGNIQYF
NA | NA | TRBJ1-1 | TRBV30 | TGTGCCTGGAGTAACAGGGTTATCATGAACACTGAAGCTTTCTTT | CAWSNRVIMNTEAFF
NA | NA | TRBJ1-2 | TRBV5-4 | TGTGCCAGCAGCTTGGCCGGAGACTATGGCTACACCTTC | CASSLAGDYGYTF
NA | NA | TRBJ2-4 | TRBV19 | TGTGCCAGTTCGCGGGCCGCGGCCAAAAACATTCAGTACTTC | CASSRAAAKNIQYF
few | NA | TRBJ2-1 | TRBV29-1 | TGCAGCGTCGACAACGCTGGGAATGAGCAGTTCTTC | CSVDNAGNEQFF
NA | TRBD1 | TRBJ1-2 | TRBV2 | TGTGCCAGCAGATCGGGACAGGGAGGAGGCTACACCTTC | CASRSGQGGGYTF